The 2 T cell receptor beta chains listed next were all sequenced from one sample in a study of T cell responses to AZD1222 COVID-19 vaccine. TCRdb's copy holds only in-frame clones and misses some; the assay was immunoSEQ multiplex PCR. The sample has under 150,000 clones; roughly 93% are singletons. The sample was peripheral blood, taken on day 0 of AZD1222 vaccination. The receptors were sampled from an adult in good health.

The rearrangement joins TRBV19 to TRBJ2-7; maybe TRBD1 (5 bases). The CDR3 is 16 amino acids. The V gene lost 4 bases and the J gene lost 3 bases, with 19 bases spanning the gap. Germline V CDR1 and CDR2: LNHDA, SQIVND (reference sequence). The CDR3 protein is CASSTTLDTLSYEQYF. CDR3 DNA: TGTGCCAGTAGTACCACCTTGGACACCCTCAGCTACGAGCAGTACTTC.

The chain combines TRBV28 with TRBJ1-1, with 7 bases fitting TRBD1. In germline, CDR1 is MDHEN, CDR2 SYDVKM. The CDR3 totals 16 residues. V lost 4 bases, J lost 10 bases, and 18 bases stayed unmatched. DNA of the CDR3: TGTGCCAGCAGTTATCCCCGTCCCGACAGGGTGAAGGGAGCTTTCTTT. Amino acid sequence: CASSYPRPDRVKGAFF.